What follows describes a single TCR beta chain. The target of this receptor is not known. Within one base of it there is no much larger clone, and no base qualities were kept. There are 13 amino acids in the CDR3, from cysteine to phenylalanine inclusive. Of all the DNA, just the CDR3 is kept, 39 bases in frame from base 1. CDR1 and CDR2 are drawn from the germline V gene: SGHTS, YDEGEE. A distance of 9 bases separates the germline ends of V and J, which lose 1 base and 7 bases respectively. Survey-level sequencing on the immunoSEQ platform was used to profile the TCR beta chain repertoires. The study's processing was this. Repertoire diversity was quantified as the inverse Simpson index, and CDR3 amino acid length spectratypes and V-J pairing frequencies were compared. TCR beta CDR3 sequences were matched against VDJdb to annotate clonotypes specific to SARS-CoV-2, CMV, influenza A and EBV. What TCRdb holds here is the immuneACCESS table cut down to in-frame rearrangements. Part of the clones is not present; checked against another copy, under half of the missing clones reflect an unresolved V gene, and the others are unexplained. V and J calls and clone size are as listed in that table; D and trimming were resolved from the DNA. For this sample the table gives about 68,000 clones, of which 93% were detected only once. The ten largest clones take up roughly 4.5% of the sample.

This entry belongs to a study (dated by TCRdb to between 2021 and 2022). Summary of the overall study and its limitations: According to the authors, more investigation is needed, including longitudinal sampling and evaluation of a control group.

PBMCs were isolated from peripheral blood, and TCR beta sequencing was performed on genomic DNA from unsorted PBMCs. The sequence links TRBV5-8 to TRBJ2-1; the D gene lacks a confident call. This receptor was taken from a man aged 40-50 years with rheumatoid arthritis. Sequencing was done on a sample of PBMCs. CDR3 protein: CASSLLEQNEQFF. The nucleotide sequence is TGTGCCAGCAGCTTGCTAGAACAGAATGAGCAGTTCTTC.